This T cell receptor (beta chain) was obtained from a study of blood T cell repertoires in COVID-19. Study-level background: Both acute and convalescent COVID-19 samples were obtained from the United States, Italy and Spain. The analysed material was cDNA or gDNA that came from T cells, B-cell-depleted T cells, or PBMCs.

Per the original methods: Using reference gene primer amplification, nucleated cell counts were estimated. The assay was immunoSEQ multiplex PCR, and TCRdb's table has in-frame clones only and misses some. V and J calls and clone size are given by that table; D and trimming were obtained from the DNA. The sample lists 98,000 or so clones; about 89% were seen once. V was trimmed by 5 bases and J by 8 bases, leaving 9 bases between them. Germline CDR1 is SGHNT and CDR2 is YENEEA. The CDR3 is made up of 11 amino acids. This chain joins TRBV11-3 and TRBJ1-1; no clear D gene. The receptor was derived from a man over 45 with acute or convalescent COVID-19. Specimen: peripheral blood. The CDR3 nucleotides are TGTGCCAGCAGCAGCCTAAAGGAAGCTTTCTTT. Amino acid sequence: CASSSLKEAFF.